This T cell receptor beta chain originates from a study of cytomegalovirus exposure and HLA in healthy donors. The CDR3 sequence is 15 residues long. V lost 6 bases, J lost 4 bases, and 11 bases stayed unmatched. CDR1 is LNHDA and CDR2 is SQIVND in the germline V gene (reference sequence). Primers included in the PCR were 60 Vbeta and 13 Jbeta primers. TCRdb's copy holds only in-frame clones and misses some; the assay was immunoSEQ multiplex PCR. Of about 160,000 clones in the sample, around four fifths were seen once. Sequencing was carried out using PBMCs. The sequence came from a female donor in good health and CMV-seronegative. The V and J genes are TRBV19 and TRBJ1-1; TRBD1 aligns across 7 bases. The CDR3 reads CASRQQGSSGTEAFF. The CDR3 DNA sequence: TGTGCCAGTAGGCAACAGGGGAGCTCGGGCACTGAAGCTTTCTTT.